This entry is about one T cell receptor (beta chain). No antigen is known for it. The method was immunoSEQ multiplex PCR; TCRdb's version includes in-frame clones alone and lacks a portion of them. This sample has roughly 100,000 clones, with more than 70% found just once. The germline CDR1 and CDR2 sequences are SQVTM and ANQGSEA. CDR3 length: 12 residues. J was trimmed by 8 bases and V by 6 bases; bases with no gene match: 7. No infections or other immune events were documented during collection. The entry originates in a study of identifying expanded T cells in peripheral blood. General study findings and limits: Around 1.2 clones differed between technical replicates, versus around 15 and 19 over time.

What was sequenced was blood. This clonotype was sampled from a person aged 18 to 75 in good health. This chain links TRBV29-1 with TRBJ1-2, with 9 nucleotides matching TRBD1. CDR3 in amino acids: CSVMDRGGGYTF. The CDR3 nucleotides read TGCAGCGTGATGGACAGGGGTGGAGGCTACACCTTC.